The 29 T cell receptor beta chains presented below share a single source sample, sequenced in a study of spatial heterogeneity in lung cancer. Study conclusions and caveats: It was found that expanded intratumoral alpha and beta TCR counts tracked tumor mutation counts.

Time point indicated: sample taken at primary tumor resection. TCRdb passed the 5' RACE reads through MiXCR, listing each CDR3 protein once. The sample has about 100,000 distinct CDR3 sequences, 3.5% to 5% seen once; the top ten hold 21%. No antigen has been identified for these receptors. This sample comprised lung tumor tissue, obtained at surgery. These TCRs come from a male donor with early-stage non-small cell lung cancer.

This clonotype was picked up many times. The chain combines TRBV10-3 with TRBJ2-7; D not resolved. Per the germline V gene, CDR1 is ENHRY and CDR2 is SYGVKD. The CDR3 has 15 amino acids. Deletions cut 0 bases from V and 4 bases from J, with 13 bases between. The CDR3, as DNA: TGTGCCATCAGTGAGTCTCCAGAACCCCCATACGAGCAGTACTTC. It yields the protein CAISESPEPPYEQYF.

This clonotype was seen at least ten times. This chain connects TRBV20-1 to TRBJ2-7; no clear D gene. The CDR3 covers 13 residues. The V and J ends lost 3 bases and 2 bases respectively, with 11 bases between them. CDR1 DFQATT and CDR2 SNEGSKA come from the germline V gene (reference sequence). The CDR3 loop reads CSARGGEPYEQYF. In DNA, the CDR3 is TGCAGTGCTAGGGGTGGTGAGCCCTACGAGCAGTACTTC.

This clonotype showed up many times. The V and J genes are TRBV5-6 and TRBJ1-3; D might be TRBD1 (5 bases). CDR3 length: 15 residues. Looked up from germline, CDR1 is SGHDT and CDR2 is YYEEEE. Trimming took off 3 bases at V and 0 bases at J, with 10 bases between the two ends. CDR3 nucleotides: TGTGCCAGCAGCTCCAAGGACACCTCTGGAAACACCATATATTTT. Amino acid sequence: CASSSKDTSGNTIYF. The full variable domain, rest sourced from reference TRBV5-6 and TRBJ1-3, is DAGVTQSPTHLIKTRGQQVTLRCSPKSGHDTVSWYQQALGQGPQFIFQYYEEEERQRGNFPDRFSGHQFPNYSSELNVNALLLGDSALYLCASSSKDTSGNTIYFGEGSWLTVV.

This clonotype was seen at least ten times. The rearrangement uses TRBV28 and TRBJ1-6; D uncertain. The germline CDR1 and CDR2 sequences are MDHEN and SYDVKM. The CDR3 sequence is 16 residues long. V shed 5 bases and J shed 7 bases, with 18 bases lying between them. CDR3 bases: TGTGCCAGCAGTCCCTCCCCCGACGGGGAGAATTCACCCCTCCACTTT. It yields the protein CASSPSPDGENSPLHF.

The CDR3 coding sequence is TGTGCCAGCAGCGTACCCACTAGCGGGGCCGCTTCTTGCCCCGAGCAGTACTTC. Its translation is CASSVPTSGAASCPEQYF. The chain is built from TRBV9 and TRBJ2-7; TRBD2 matches at 10 bases. CDR3 length: 18 amino acids. V dropped 1 base and J dropped 6; count of bases not matched to a gene: 16. CDR1 is SGDLS and CDR2 is YYNGEE in the germline V gene.

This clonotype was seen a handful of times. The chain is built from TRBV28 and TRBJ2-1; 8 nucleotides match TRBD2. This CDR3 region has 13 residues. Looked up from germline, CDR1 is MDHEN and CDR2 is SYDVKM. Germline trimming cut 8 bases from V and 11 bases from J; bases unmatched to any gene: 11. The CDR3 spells CASHYSGAAKQFF. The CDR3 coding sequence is TGTGCCAGCCATTATAGCGGGGCCGCGAAGCAGTTCTTC.

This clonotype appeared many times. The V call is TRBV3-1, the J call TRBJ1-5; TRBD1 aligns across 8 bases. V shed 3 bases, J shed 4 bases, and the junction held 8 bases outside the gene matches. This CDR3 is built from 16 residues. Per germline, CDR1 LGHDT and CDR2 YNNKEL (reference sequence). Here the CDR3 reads CASSHSRGLGNQPQHF. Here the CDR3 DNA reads TGTGCCAGCAGCCACTCCAGGGGGCTTGGAAATCAGCCCCAGCATTTT.

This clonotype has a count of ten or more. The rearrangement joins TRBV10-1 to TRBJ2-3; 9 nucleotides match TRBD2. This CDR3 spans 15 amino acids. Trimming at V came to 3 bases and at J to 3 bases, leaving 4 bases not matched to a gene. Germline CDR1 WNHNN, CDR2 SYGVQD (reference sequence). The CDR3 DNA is TGCGCCAGCAGTGACGGCGGGAGGGTAACAGATACGCAGTATTTT. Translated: CASSDGGRVTDTQYF.

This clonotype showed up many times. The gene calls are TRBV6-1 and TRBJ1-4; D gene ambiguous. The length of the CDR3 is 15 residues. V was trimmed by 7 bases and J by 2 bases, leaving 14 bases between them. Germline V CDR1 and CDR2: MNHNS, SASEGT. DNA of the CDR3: TGTGCCAGCATTTTTCTGGATGGGACTAATGAAAAACTGTTTTTT. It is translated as CASIFLDGTNEKLFF.

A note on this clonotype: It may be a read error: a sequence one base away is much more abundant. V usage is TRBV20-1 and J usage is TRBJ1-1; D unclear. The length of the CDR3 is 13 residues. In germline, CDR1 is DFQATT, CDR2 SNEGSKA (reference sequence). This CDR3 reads CNASSPGGAEAFF. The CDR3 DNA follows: TGCAATGCTAGTTCCCCCGGTGGCGCTGAAGCTTTCTTT.

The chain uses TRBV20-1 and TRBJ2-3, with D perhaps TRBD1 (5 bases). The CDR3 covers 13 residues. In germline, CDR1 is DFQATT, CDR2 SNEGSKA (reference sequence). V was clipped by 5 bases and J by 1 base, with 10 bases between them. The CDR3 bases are TGCAGTGCTGGGGCAACGGGCACAGATACGCAGTATTTT. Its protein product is CSAGATGTDTQYF.

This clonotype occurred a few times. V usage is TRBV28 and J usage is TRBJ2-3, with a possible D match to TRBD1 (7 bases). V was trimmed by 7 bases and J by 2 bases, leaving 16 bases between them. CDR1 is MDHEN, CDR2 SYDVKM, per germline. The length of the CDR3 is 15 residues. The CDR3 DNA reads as TGTGCCAGCATGTCAGGGGGGCATTCCACAGATACGCAGTATTTT. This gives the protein CASMSGGHSTDTQYF. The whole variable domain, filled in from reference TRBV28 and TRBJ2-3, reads DVKVTQSSRYLVKRTGEKVFLECVQDMDHENMFWYRQDPGLGLRLIYFSYDVKMKEKGDIPEGYSVSREKKERFSLILESASTNQTSMYLCASMSGGHSTDTQYFGPGTRLTVL.

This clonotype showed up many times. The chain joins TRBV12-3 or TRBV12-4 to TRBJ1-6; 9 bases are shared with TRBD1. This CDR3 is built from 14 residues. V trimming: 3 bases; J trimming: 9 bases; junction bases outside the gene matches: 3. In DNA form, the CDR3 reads TGTGCCAGCAGTTTGACAGGGGGTAGTTCACCCCTCCACTTT. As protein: CASSLTGGSSPLHF.

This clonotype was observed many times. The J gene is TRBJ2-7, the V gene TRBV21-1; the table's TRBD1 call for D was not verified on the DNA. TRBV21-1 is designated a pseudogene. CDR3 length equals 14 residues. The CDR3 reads CASSKVPGAYEQYF. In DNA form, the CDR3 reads TGTGCCAGCAGCAAAGTTCCCGGGGCCTACGAGCAGTACTTC.

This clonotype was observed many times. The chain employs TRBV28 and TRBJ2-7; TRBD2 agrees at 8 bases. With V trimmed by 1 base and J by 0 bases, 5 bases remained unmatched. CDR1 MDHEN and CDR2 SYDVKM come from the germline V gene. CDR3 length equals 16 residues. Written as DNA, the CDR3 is TGTGCCAGCAGTTTATTAGCGGGACCTCCCTCCTACGAGCAGTACTTC. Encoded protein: CASSLLAGPPSYEQYF.

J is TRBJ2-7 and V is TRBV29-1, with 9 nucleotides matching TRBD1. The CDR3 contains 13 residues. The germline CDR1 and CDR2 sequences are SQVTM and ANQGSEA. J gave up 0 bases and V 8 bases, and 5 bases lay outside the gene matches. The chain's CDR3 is CSYRGQSSYEQYF. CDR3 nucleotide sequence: TGCAGCTACAGGGGGCAAAGCTCCTACGAGCAGTACTTC.

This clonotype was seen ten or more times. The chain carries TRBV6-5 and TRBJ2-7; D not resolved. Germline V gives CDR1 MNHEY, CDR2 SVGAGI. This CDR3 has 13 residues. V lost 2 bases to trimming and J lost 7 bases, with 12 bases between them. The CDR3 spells CASSYGRLTEQYF. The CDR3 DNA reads TGTGCCAGCAGTTACGGACGGCTTACGGAGCAGTACTTC.

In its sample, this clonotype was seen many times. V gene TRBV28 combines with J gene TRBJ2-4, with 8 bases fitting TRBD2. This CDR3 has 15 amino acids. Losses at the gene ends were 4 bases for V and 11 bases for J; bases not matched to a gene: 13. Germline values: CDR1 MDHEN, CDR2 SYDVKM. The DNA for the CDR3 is TGTGCCAGCAGTTCCCTTAGCGGGATCGCAGGGTTTCAGTACTTC. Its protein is CASSSLSGIAGFQYF.

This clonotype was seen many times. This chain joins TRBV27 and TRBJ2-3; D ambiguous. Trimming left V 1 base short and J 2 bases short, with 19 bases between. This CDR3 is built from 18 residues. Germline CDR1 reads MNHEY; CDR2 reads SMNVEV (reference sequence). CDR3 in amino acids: CASSLLGPKVDDTDTQYF. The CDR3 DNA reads TGTGCCAGCAGTTTATTAGGGCCCAAGGTGGATGACACAGATACGCAGTATTTT.

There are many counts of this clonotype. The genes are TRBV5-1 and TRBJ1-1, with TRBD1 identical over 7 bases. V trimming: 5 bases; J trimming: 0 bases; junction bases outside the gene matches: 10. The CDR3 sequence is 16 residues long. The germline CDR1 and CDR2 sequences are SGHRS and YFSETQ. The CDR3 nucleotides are TGCGCCAGCAGTGTTGGACAGGTCGACATGAACACTGAAGCTTTCTTT. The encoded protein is CASSVGQVDMNTEAFF.

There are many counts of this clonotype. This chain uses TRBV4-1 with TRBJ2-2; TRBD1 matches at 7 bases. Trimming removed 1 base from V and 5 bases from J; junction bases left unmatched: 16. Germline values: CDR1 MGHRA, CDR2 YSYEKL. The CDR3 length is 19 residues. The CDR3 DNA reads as TGCGCCAGCAGCCAAGTAAGGATACAGGGGCCGAGATGGACCGGGGAGCTGTTTTTT. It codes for CASSQVRIQGPRWTGELFF.

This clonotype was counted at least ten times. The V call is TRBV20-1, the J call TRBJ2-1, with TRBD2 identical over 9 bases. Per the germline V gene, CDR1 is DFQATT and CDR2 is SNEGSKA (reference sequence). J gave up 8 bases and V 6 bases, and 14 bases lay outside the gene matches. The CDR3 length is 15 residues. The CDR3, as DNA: TGCAGTGCCCCTGATAGCGGGAGAGGGAGCGATGAGCAGTTCTTC. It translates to CSAPDSGRGSDEQFF.

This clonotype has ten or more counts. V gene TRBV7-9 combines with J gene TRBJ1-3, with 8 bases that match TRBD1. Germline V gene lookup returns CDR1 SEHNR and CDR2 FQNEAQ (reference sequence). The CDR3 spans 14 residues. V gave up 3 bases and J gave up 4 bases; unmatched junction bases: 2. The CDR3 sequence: CASSFSGGGNTIYF. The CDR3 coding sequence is TGTGCCAGCAGCTTCTCAGGGGGCGGAAACACCATATATTTT.

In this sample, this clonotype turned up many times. CDR3 protein: CASSLLSGDQETQYF. The CDR3 DNA reads TGTGCCAGCAGCCTCCTCAGCGGCGACCAAGAGACCCAGTACTTC. The chain recombines TRBV9 with TRBJ2-5; D may be TRBD2 (5 bases). Germline loops: CDR1 SGDLS, CDR2 YYNGEE. V shed 4 bases and J shed 0 bases, with 13 bases lying between them. The CDR3 runs to 15 residues. The entire variable domain, with the rest obtained from reference TRBV9 and TRBJ2-5, is as follows: DSGVTQTPKHLITATGQRVTLRCSPRSGDLSVYWYQQSLDQGLQFLIQYYNGEERAKGNILERFSAQQFPDLHSELNLSSLELGDSALYFCASSLLSGDQETQYFGPGTRLLVL.

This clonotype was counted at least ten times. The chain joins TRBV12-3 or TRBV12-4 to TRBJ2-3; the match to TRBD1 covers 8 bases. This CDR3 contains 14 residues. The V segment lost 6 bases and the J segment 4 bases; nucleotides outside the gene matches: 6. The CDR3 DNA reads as TGTGCCAGCAGGACAGGGGCGGGCGCAGATACGCAGTATTTT. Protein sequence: CASRTGAGADTQYF.

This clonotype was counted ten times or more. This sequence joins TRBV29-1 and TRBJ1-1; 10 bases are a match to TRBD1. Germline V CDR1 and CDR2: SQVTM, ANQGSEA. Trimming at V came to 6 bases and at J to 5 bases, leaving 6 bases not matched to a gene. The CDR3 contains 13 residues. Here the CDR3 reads CSVGTGAATEAFF. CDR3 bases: TGCAGCGTCGGGACAGGGGCGGCAACTGAAGCTTTCTTT.

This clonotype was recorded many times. This CDR3 reads CASINLAGGAYNEQFF. CDR3 in DNA: TGTGCCAGCATCAATCTAGCGGGAGGCGCTTACAATGAGCAGTTCTTC. The V gene is TRBV7-9, the J gene TRBJ2-1; the match to TRBD2 covers 11 bases. Germline V gene lookup returns CDR1 SEHNR and CDR2 FQNEAQ (reference sequence). CDR3 size: 16 residues. V was pared by 7 bases and J by 4 bases, with 9 bases of the junction left unmatched.

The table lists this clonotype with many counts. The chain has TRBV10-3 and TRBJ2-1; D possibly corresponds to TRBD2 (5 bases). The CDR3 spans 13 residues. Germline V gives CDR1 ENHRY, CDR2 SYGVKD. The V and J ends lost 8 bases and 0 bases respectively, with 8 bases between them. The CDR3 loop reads CAIRDTSYNEQFF. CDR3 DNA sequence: TGTGCCATCCGGGATACCTCCTACAATGAGCAGTTCTTC.

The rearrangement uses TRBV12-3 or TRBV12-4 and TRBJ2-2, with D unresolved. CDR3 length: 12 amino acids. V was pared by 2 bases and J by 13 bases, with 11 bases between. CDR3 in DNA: TGTGCCAGCAGTTTATTTGTCGAGCGGCTGTTTTTT. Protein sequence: CASSLFVERLFF.